This T cell receptor beta chain was captured by sequencing in a study of blood T cell repertoires in COVID-19. Turning to the study itself: Samples representing acute and convalescent COVID-19 were sourced from the United States, Italy and Spain. The analysed material was cDNA or gDNA that came from T cells, B-cell-depleted T cells, or PBMCs.

V gave up 6 bases and J gave up 7 bases; unmatched junction bases: 11. The CDR3 runs 15 residues. Germline CDR1 MNHEY, CDR2 SVGAGI. Original methodology: For nucleated cells, counts were estimated from reference gene primer amplification. Measured with immunoSEQ multiplex PCR; TCRdb has only the in-frame clones, and not every one. That table is the source of V, J and clone size, and D and trimming were worked out from the DNA. The sample includes 180,000 or so clones, approximately 90% of them seen just once. This receptor was identified in a man aged 18 to 30 with acute or convalescent COVID-19. The sample taken for sequencing was peripheral blood. The genes are TRBV6-5 and TRBJ1-5; the match to TRBD1 covers 8 bases. CDR3 DNA sequence: TGTGCCAGCAGGAGGACCACACAGGGGGAACAGCCCCAGCATTTT. It encodes CASRRTTQGEQPQHF.